The clone carrying this TCR beta chain has at least ten counts. Specified time point: patch test 3, about 24 weeks after DPC sensitization. Treatment described: therapeutic diphenylcyclopropenone sensitization with weekly scalp DPC. Alopecia patients between 18 and 70 years old and suitable for DPC were used as donors. TCRdb fed the RACE reads into MiXCR, producing one record per CDR3 protein. The sample contains 50,000 to 80,000 distinct CDR3 sequences, approximately 11% of which appear only once. This record comes from a study of human T cells and chemical hapten exposure. Background on the study: 2% DPC applied to an approximately 2 cm by approximately 2 cm arm area sensitized donors.

The CDR3 runs 14 residues. Per germline, CDR1 MNHEY and CDR2 SVGEGT. Trimming shortened V by 9 bases and J by 2 bases, and 17 bases separated the two germline ends. The V and J genes are TRBV6-2 or TRBV6-3 and TRBJ2-7; D possibly corresponds to TRBD1 (6 bases). The origin of this receptor is a woman aged 25 to 45 with alopecia areata. Some clones in this sample may be carry-over from other donors' samples. This specimen consisted of whole blood, obtained in connection with sensitization to the hapten diphenylcyclopropenone (DPC). For the CDR3, the DNA is TGTGCCAGTCGGGGCTCCGGGACAACCTACGAGCAGTACTTC. Translated: CASRGSGTTYEQYF.